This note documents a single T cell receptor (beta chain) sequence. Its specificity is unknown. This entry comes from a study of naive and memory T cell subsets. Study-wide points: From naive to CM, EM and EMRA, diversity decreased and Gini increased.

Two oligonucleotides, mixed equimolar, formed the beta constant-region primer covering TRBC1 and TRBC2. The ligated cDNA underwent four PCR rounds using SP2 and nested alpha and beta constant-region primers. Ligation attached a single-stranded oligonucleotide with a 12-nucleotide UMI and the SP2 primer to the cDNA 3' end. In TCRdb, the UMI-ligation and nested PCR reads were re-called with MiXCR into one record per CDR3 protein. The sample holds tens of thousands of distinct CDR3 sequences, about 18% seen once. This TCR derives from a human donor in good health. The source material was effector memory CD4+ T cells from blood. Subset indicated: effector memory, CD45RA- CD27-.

The CDR3 loop is CATSRGWSPRGADTQYF. The CDR3 DNA reads TGTGCCACCAGCAGGGGCTGGAGCCCGCGGGGTGCAGATACGCAGTATTTT. This chain links TRBV15 with TRBJ2-3; D possibly corresponds to TRBD2 (6 bases). The V end was cut by 3 bases, the J end by 4 bases, with 20 bases between. The CDR3 is 17 amino acids. Germline V CDR1 and CDR2: LNHNV, YYDKDF (reference sequence).